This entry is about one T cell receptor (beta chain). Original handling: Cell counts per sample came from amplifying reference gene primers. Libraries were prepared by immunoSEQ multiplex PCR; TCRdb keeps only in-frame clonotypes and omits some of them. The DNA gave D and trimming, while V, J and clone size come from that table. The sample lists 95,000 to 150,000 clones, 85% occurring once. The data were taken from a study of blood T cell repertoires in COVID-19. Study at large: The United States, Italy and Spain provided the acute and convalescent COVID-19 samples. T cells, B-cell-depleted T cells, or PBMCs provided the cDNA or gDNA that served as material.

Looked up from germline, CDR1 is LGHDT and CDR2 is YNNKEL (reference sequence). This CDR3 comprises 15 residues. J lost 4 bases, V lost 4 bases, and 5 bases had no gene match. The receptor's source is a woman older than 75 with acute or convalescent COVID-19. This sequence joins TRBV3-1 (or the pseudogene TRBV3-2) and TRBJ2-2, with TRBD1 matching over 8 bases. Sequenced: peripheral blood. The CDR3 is CASSLRTGPTGELFF. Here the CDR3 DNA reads TGTGCCAGCAGCCTCAGGACAGGGCCCACCGGGGAGCTGTTTTTT.